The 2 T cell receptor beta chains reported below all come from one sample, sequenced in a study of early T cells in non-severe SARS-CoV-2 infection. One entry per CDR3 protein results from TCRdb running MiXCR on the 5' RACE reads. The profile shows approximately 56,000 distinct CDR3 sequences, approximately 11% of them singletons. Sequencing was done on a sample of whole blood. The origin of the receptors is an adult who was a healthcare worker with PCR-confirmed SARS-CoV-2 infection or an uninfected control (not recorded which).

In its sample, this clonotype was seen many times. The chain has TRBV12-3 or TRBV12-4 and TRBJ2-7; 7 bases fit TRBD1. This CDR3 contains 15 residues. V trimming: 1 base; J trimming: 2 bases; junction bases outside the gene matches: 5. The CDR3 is CASSLGTGRTYEQYF. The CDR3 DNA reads TGTGCCAGCAGTTTAGGGACAGGAAGAACCTACGAGCAGTACTTC.

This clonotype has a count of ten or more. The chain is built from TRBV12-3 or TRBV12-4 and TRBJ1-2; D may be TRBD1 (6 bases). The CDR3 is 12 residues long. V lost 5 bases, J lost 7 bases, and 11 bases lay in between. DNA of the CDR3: TGTGCCAGCAGTCTGGCGACAGGTGGCTACACCTTC. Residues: CASSLATGGYTF.